This TCR beta chain was sequenced in a study of T cell responses to AZD1222 COVID-19 vaccine. Study information: Second-dose intervals near 4 or 12 weeks were combined. General observations from the study: Of the AZD1222 recipients, only five or six were seropositive at baseline. Donors in the cohort were predominantly white British and more often female, and clonal diversity was possibly underestimated.

This clone was seen once. Its antigen is undetermined. Trimming pared 0 bases from V and 6 bases from J, leaving 11 bases between. Germline CDR1 SGHTA, CDR2 FQGNSA. The CDR3 runs 15 residues. Produced via immunoSEQ multiplex PCR; TCRdb's table is partial and in-frame only. The sample lists approximately 120,000 clones, 80% to 90% occurring once. The receptor's source is an adult in good health. V and J are TRBV7-2 and TRBJ2-2; possible D gene TRBD1, 6 bases. The sample was peripheral blood, taken on day 0 of AZD1222 vaccination. The CDR3 DNA reads TGTGCCAGCAGCTTAGCTTCAGGGGTCGCCGGGGAGCTGTTTTTT. This codes for CASSLASGVAGELFF. Supplemented by reference TRBV7-2 and TRBJ2-2, the full variable domain reads GAGVSQSPSNKVTEKGKDVELRCDPISGHTALYWYRQSLGQGLEFLIYFQGNSAPDKSGLPSDRFSAERTGGSVSTLTIQRTQQEDSAVYLCASSLASGVAGELFFGEGSRLTVL.